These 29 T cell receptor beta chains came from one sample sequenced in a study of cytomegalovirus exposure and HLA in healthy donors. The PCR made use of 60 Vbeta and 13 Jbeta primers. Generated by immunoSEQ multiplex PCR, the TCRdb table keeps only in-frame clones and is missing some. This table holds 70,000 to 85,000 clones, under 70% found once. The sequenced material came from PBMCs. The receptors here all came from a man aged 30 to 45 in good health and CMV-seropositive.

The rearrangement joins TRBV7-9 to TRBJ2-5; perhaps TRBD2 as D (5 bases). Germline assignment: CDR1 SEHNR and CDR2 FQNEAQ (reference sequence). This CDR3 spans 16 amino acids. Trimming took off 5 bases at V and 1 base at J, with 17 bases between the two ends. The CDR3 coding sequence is TGTGCCAGCAGCCCTAGCTATGGGGTCTTCCAAGAGACCCAGTACTTC. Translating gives CASSPSYGVFQETQYF.

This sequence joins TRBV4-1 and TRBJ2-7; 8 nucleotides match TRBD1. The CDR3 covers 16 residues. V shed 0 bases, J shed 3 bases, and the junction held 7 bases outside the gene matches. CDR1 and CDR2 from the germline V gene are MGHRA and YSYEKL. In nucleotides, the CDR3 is TGCGCCAGCAGCCAAGATTGGGGACAGGATTTCTACGAGCAGTACTTC. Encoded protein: CASSQDWGQDFYEQYF.

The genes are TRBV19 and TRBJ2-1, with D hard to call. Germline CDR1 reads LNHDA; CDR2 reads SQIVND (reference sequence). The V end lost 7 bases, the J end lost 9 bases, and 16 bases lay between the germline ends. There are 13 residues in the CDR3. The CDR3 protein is CASIGGSVSEQFF. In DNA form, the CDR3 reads TGTGCCAGTATTGGTGGAAGCGTCAGTGAGCAGTTCTTC.

The DNA for the CDR3 is TGTGCCAGCAGCTTAGTACCGGGACAGGGCCTAAATCAGCCCCAGCATTTT. It specifies CASSLVPGQGLNQPQHF. The rearrangement joins TRBV7-6 to TRBJ1-5; 9 positions match TRBD1. The CDR3 is 17 amino acids. The trim removed 1 base at V and 4 bases at J, leaving 8 bases unmatched. The germline V gene encodes CDR1 SGHVS and CDR2 FNYEAQ.

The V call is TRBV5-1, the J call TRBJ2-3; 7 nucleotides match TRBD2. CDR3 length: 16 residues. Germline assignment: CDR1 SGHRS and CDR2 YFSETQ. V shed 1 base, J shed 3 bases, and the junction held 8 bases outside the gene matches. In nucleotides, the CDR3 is TGCGCCAGCAGCTTGAGGCGCGGGGGAAGGACAGATACGCAGTATTTT. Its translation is CASSLRRGGRTDTQYF.

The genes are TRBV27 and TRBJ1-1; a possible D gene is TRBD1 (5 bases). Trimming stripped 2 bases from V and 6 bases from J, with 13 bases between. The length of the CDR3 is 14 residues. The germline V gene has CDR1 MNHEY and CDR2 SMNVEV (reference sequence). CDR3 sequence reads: CASSLTAGQSEAFF. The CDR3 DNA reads TGTGCCAGCAGTTTAACAGCAGGGCAATCTGAAGCTTTCTTT.

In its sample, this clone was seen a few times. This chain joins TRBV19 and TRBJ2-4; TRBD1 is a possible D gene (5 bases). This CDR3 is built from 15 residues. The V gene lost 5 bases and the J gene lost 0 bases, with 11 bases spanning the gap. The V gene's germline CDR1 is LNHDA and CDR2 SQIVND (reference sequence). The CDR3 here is CASSLPGIAKNIQYF. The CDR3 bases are TGTGCCAGTAGTCTCCCAGGGATAGCCAAAAACATTCAGTACTTC.

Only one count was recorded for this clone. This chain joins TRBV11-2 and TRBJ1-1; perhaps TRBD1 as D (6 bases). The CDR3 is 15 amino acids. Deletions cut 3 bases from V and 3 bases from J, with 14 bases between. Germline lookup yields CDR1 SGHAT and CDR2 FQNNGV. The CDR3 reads CASSFQTGPYTEAFF. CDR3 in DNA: TGTGCCAGCAGCTTCCAGACAGGACCCTACACTGAAGCTTTCTTT. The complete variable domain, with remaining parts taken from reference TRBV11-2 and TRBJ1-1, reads EAGVAQSPRYKIIEKRQSVAFWCNPISGHATLYWYQQILGQGPKLLIQFQNNGVVDDSQLPKDRFSAERLKGVDSTLKIQPAKLEDSAVYLCASSFQTGPYTEAFFGQGTRLTVV.

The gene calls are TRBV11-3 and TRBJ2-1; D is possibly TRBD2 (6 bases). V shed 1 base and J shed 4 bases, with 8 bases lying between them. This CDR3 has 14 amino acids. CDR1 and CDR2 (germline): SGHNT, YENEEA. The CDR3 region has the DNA TGTGCCAGCAGCTTAGGCGCGGGGTACAATGAGCAGTTCTTC. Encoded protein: CASSLGAGYNEQFF.

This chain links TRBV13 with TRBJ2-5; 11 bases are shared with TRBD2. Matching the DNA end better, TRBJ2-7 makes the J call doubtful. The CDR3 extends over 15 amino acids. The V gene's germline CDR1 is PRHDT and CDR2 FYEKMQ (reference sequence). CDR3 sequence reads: CASSQRLAGWDEQYF. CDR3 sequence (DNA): TGTGCCAGCAGCCAGAGACTAGCGGGATGGGACGAGCAGTACTTC.

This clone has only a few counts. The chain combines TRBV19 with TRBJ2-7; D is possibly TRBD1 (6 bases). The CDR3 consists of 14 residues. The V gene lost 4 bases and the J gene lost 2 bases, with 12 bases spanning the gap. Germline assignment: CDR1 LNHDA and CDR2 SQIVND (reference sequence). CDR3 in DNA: TGTGCCAGTAGTACCGGGACAAGAACCTACGAGCAGTACTTC. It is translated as CASSTGTRTYEQYF.

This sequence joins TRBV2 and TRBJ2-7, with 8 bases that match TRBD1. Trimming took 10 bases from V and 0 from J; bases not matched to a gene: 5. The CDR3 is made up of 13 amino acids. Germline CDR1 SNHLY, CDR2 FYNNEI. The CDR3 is CANGQGSSYEQYF. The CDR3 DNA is TGTGCCAACGGACAGGGAAGCTCCTACGAGCAGTACTTC.

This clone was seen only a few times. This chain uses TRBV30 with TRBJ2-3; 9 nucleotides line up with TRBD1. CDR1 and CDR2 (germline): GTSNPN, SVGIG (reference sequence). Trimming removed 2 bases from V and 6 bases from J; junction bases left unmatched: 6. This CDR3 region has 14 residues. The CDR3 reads CAWSRGQGTDTQYF. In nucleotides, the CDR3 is TGTGCCTGGAGTAGGGGACAGGGTACGGATACGCAGTATTTT.

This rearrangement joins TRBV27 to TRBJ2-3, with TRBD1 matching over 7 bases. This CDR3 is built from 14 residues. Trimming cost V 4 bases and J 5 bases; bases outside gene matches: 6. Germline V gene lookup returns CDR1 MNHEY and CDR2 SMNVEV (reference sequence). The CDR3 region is CASSWLNRGDTQYF. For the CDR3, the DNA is TGTGCCAGCAGTTGGTTGAACAGGGGAGATACGCAGTATTTT.

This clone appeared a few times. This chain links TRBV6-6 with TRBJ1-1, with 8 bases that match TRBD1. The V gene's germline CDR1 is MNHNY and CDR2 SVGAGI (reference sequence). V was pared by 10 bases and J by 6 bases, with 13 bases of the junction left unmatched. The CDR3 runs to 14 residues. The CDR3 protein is CATTGQAERAEAFF. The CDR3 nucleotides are TGTGCCACCACGGGACAGGCGGAACGGGCTGAAGCTTTCTTT.

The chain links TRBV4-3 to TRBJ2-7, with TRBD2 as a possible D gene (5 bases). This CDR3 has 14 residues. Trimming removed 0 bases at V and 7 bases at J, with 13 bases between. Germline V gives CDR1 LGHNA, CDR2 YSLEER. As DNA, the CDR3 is TGCGCCAGCAGCCAAGAGGTACGGGGTGGGGAGCAGTACTTC. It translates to CASSQEVRGGEQYF.

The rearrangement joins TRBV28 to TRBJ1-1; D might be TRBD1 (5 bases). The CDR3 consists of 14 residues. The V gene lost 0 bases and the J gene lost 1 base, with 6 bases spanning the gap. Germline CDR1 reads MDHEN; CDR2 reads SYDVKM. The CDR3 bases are TGTGCCAGCAGTTTATGGGGGGGGAACACTGAAGCTTTCTTT. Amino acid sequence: CASSLWGGNTEAFF. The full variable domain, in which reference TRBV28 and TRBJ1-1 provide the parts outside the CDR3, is DVKVTQSSRYLVKRTGEKVFLECVQDMDHENMFWYRQDPGLGLRLIYFSYDVKMKEKGDIPEGYSVSREKKERFSLILESASTNQTSMYLCASSLWGGNTEAFFGQGTRLTVV.

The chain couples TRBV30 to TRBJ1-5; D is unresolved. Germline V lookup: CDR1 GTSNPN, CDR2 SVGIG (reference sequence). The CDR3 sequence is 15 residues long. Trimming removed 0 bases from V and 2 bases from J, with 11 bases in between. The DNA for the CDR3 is TGTGCCTGGAGTGTAGAAACTAGCGGCAATCAGCCCCAGCATTTT. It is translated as CAWSVETSGNQPQHF.

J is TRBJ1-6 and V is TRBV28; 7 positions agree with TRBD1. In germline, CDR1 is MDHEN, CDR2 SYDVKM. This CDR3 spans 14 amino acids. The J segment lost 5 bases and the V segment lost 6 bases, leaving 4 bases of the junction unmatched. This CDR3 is CASRAGTDNSPLHF. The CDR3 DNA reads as TGTGCCAGCAGGGCCGGGACAGATAATTCACCCCTCCACTTT.

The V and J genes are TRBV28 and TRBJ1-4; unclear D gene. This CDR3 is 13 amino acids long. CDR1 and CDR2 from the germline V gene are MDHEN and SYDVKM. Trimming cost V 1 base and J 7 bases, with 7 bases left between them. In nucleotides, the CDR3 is TGTGCCAGCAGTTTATCCCTCGGTGAAAAACTGTTTTTT. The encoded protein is CASSLSLGEKLFF.

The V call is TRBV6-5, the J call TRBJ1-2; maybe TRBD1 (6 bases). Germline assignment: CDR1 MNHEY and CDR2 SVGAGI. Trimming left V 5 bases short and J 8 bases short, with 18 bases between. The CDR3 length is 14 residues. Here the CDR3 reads CASSTGGPSEGYTF. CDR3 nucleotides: TGTGCCAGCAGTACCGGGGGGCCGTCGGAGGGCTACACCTTC.

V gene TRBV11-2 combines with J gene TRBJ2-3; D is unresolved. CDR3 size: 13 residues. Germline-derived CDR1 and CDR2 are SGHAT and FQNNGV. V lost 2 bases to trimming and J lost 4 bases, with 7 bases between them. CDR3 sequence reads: CASSLTVADTQYF. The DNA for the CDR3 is TGTGCCAGCAGCTTAACAGTGGCAGATACGCAGTATTTT. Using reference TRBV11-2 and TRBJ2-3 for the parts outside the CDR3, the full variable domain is EAGVAQSPRYKIIEKRQSVAFWCNPISGHATLYWYQQILGQGPKLLIQFQNNGVVDDSQLPKDRFSAERLKGVDSTLKIQPAKLEDSAVYLCASSLTVADTQYFGPGTRLTVL.

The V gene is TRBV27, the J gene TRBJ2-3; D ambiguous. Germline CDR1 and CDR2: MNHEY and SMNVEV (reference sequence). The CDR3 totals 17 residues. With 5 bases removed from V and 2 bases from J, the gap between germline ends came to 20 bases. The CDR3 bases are TGTGCCAGCAGTCGACAAACTGTCACAGAGCTCACAGATACGCAGTATTTT. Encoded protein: CASSRQTVTELTDTQYF.

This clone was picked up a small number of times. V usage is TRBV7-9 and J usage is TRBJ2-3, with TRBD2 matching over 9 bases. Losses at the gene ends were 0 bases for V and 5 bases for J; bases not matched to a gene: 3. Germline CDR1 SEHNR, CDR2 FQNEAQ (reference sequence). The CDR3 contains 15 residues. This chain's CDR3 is CASSLAAGGQDTQYF. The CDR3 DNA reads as TGTGCCAGCAGCTTAGCCGCGGGGGGGCAAGATACGCAGTATTTT.

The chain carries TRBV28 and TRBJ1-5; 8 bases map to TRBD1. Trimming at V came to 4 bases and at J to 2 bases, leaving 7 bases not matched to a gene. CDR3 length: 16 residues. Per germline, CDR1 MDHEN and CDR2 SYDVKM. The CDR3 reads CASSSLNRGGNQPQHF. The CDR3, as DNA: TGTGCCAGCAGTTCCTTAAACAGGGGGGGCAATCAGCCCCAGCATTTT. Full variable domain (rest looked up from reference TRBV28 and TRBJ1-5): DVKVTQSSRYLVKRTGEKVFLECVQDMDHENMFWYRQDPGLGLRLIYFSYDVKMKEKGDIPEGYSVSREKKERFSLILESASTNQTSMYLCASSSLNRGGNQPQHFGDGTRLSIL.

The CDR3 sequence: CASDLTANQETQYF. The CDR3, as DNA: TGTGCCAGCGACTTGACAGCAAACCAAGAGACCCAGTACTTC. The chain recombines TRBV6-5 with TRBJ2-5; perhaps TRBD1 as D (5 bases). The length of the CDR3 is 14 residues. Trimming cost V 8 bases and J 0 bases, with 13 bases left between them. The germline V gene has CDR1 MNHEY and CDR2 SVGAGI.

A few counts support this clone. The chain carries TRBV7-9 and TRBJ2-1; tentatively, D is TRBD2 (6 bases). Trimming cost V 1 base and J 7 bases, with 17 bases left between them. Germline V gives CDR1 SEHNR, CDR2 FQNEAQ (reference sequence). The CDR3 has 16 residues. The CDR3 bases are TGTGCCAGCAGCTTAGTCGGGACTCCGATGGGGAATGAGCAGTTCTTC. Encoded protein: CASSLVGTPMGNEQFF.

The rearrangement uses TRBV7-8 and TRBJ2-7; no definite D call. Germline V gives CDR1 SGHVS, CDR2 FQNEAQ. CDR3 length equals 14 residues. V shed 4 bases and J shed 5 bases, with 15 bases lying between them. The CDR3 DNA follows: TGTGCCAGCAGCTCCCGAGGCCCCGAGCACGAGCAGTACTTC. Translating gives CASSSRGPEHEQYF.

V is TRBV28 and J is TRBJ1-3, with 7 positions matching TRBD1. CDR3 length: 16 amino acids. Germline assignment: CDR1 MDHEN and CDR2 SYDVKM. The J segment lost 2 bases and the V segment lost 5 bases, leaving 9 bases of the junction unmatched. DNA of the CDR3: TGTGCCAGCAGTCAGACAGGGTTTAGTACTGGAAACACCATATATTTT. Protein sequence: CASSQTGFSTGNTIYF. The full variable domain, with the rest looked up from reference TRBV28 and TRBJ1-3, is DVKVTQSSRYLVKRTGEKVFLECVQDMDHENMFWYRQDPGLGLRLIYFSYDVKMKEKGDIPEGYSVSREKKERFSLILESASTNQTSMYLCASSQTGFSTGNTIYFGEGSWLTVV.